Shown below are 16 T cell receptor beta chains from a single sample sequenced in a study of TIL therapy for anti-PD-1-resistant metastatic lung cancer. Sequencing used immunoSEQ v3. Sequenced by immunoSEQ multiplex PCR; TCRdb stores in-frame clones only, minus some. The sample holds roughly 57,000 clones, roughly 77% seen once. Time point described: pre-treatment sample, taken before nivolumab and TIL therapy. The material was blood, obtained at baseline. Receptors originate from a person aged 25-79 years with non-small cell lung cancer.

The chain couples TRBV19 to TRBJ1-4, with a possible D match to TRBD1 (6 bases). Trimming took 4 bases from V and 8 from J, leaving 20 bases between them. The CDR3 is made up of 16 amino acids. Germline V lookup: CDR1 LNHDA, CDR2 SQIVND (reference sequence). The DNA for the CDR3 is TGTGCCAGTAGTACCAGGGGACGGGGAGATGGAGAAAAACTGTTTTTT. Its translation is CASSTRGRGDGEKLFF.

V gene TRBV7-3 combines with J gene TRBJ2-2; 13 nucleotides line up with TRBD2. Germline V CDR1 and CDR2: SGHTA, FQGTGA. The V gene end was trimmed by 7 bases and the J gene end by 7 bases; junction bases not matched to a gene: 9. This CDR3 spans 16 amino acids. CDR3 in DNA: TGTGCCAGCACCTCACTAGCGGGAGGGCCTGTCGGGGAGCTGTTTTTT. It codes for CASTSLAGGPVGELFF.

The rearrangement joins TRBV11-2 to TRBJ2-7, with a tentative D call TRBD2 (5 bases). Germline CDR1 SGHAT, CDR2 FQNNGV. This CDR3 comprises 14 residues. Trimming pared 2 bases from V and 2 bases from J, leaving 10 bases between. The DNA for the CDR3 is TGTGCCAGCAGCTTAAGCGGCAAACCCTACGAGCAGTACTTC. Protein: CASSLSGKPYEQYF.

V usage is TRBV5-4 and J usage is TRBJ2-3; TRBD2 matches 9 bases. CDR1 and CDR2 from the germline V gene are SGHNT and YYREEE (reference sequence). V lost 0 bases, J lost 4 bases, and 0 bases stayed unmatched. The CDR3 extends over 14 amino acids. CDR3 nucleotide sequence: TGTGCCAGCAGCTTGGGACTAGCGGCAGATACGCAGTATTTT. Translation: CASSLGLAADTQYF. Full variable domain (remainder filled in from reference TRBV5-4 and TRBJ2-3): ETGVTQSPTHLIKTRGQQVTLRCSSQSGHNTVSWYQQALGQGPQFIFQYYREEENGRGNFPPRFSGLQFPNYSSELNVNALELDDSALYLCASSLGLAADTQYFGPGTRLTVL.

The V call is TRBV6-6, the J call TRBJ1-3, with 8 bases identical to TRBD1. This CDR3 comprises 14 residues. Germline V lookup: CDR1 MNHNY, CDR2 SVGAGI (reference sequence). The V gene end was trimmed by 2 bases and the J gene end by 4 bases; junction bases not matched to a gene: 1. The DNA for the CDR3 is TGTGCCAGCAGTTACGGACAGGGAGGAAACACCATATATTTT. This codes for CASSYGQGGNTIYF.

The chain recombines TRBV2 with TRBJ1-6, with D perhaps TRBD1 (6 bases). V lost 2 bases and J lost 7, with 15 bases in between. From germline, CDR1 is SNHLY and CDR2 FYNNEI. The CDR3 has 16 amino acids. The DNA for the CDR3 is TGTGCCAGCAGTGAAAATTGGCGTAGGGGGAATTCACCCCTCCACTTT. Its protein product is CASSENWRRGNSPLHF.

CDR3 loop: CASSNREMNTEAFF. The CDR3 bases are TGTGCCAGCAGTAACAGGGAGATGAACACTGAAGCTTTCTTT. The rearrangement links TRBV6-2 or TRBV6-3 to TRBJ1-1; D is perhaps TRBD1 (6 bases). The germline V gene encodes CDR1 MNHEY and CDR2 SVGEGT. Trimming took 5 bases from V and 0 from J, leaving 10 bases between them. This CDR3 is 14 amino acids long.

This sequence joins TRBV28 and TRBJ1-4; 8 bases agree with TRBD1. J was trimmed by 4 bases and V by 6 bases; bases with no gene match: 13. Looked up from germline, CDR1 is MDHEN and CDR2 is SYDVKM. The CDR3 spans 17 residues. CDR3 loop: CASSGTRDRLYNEKLFF. The DNA of the CDR3 is TGTGCCAGCAGCGGGACCCGGGACAGGCTATATAATGAAAAACTGTTTTTT.

The chain uses TRBV6-5 and TRBJ1-1; D is perhaps TRBD1 (5 bases). Germline CDR1 reads MNHEY; CDR2 reads SVGAGI. The CDR3 is 13 residues long. The V and J ends lost 0 bases and 8 bases respectively, with 10 bases between them. CDR3: CASSYSATGEAFF. The CDR3 bases are TGTGCCAGCAGTTACTCTGCCACAGGAGAAGCTTTCTTT.

V usage is TRBV4-3 and J usage is TRBJ2-5; TRBD2 is a possible D gene (6 bases). From germline, CDR1 is LGHNA and CDR2 YSLEER. V was cut by 1 base and J by 4 bases, with 19 bases left in between. CDR3 length: 17 amino acids. The CDR3 loop reads CASSQGLGEELPETQYF. As DNA, the CDR3 is TGCGCCAGCAGCCAAGGATTAGGGGAGGAGCTGCCAGAGACCCAGTACTTC.

This clone was found once. This chain joins TRBV6-2 or TRBV6-3 and TRBJ1-3; tentative D call: TRBD1 (5 bases). Germline V lookup: CDR1 MNHEY, CDR2 SVGEGT. This CDR3 is built from 14 residues. V was clipped by 2 bases and J by 2 bases, with 7 bases between them. The CDR3 DNA reads as TGTGCCAGCAGTTACCCGGGGGCTGGAAACACCATATATTTT. This codes for CASSYPGAGNTIYF.

In this sample, this clone turned up once. V and J are TRBV9 and TRBJ2-3; no reliable D call. CDR3 length: 12 residues. V was clipped by 3 bases and J by 2 bases, with 4 bases between them. Germline V gene sequence: CDR1 SGDLS, CDR2 YYNGEE. The CDR3 region has the DNA TGTGCCAGCAGCGGATACACAGATACGCAGTATTTT. Its translation is CASSGYTDTQYF.

This chain joins TRBV10-3 and TRBJ2-7; the match to TRBD2 covers 16 bases. V was pared by 8 bases and J by 5 bases, with 6 bases of the junction left unmatched. CDR3 length: 15 amino acids. Per germline, CDR1 ENHRY and CDR2 SYGVKD. The CDR3 here is CAIQGLAGGVDEQYF. The CDR3 DNA reads as TGTGCCATCCAGGGACTAGCGGGAGGGGTGGACGAGCAGTACTTC.

The CDR3 DNA reads as TGTGCCAGCAGTTTCGGGCGGGAGCTCTACGAGCAGTACTTC. Translation gives CASSFGRELYEQYF. The chain employs TRBV28 and TRBJ2-7, with 7 bases that match TRBD2. Trimming took 3 bases from V and 3 from J; bases not matched to a gene: 5. Germline V gives CDR1 MDHEN, CDR2 SYDVKM. This CDR3 region has 14 residues.

The chain has TRBV3-1 (or the pseudogene TRBV3-2) and TRBJ1-2, with a tentative D call TRBD1 (5 bases). Germline values: CDR1 LGHDT, CDR2 YNNKEL (reference sequence). The CDR3 loop spans 14 amino acids. Between the trimmed V and J ends, which lost 1 base and 4 bases, there was a span of 10 bases. The CDR3 coding sequence is TGTGCCAGCAGCCAAGGGCAGGGATTCTATGGCTACACCTTC. It yields the protein CASSQGQGFYGYTF.

V gene TRBV7-9 combines with J gene TRBJ2-7, with D perhaps matching TRBD2 (5 bases). The CDR3 length is 15 residues. Trimming left V 1 base short and J 3 bases short, with 13 bases between. Germline V gene data show CDR1 as SEHNR and CDR2 as FQNEAQ (reference sequence). The DNA for the CDR3 is TGTGCCAGCAGCTTAGTAGAGGGATTGTACTACGAGCAGTACTTC. It is translated as CASSLVEGLYYEQYF.